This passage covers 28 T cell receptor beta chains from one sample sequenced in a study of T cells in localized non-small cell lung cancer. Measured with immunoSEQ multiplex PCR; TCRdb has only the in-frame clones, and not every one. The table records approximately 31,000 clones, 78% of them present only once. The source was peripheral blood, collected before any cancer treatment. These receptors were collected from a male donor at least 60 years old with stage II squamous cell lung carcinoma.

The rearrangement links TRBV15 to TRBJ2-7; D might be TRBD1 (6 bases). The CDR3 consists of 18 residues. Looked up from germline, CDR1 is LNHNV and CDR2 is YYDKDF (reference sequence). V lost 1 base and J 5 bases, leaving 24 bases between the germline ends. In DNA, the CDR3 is TGTGCCACCAGCAGAGGGATTGTAGCAGGGGATCGTCCTCACGAGCAGTACTTC. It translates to CATSRGIVAGDRPHEQYF.

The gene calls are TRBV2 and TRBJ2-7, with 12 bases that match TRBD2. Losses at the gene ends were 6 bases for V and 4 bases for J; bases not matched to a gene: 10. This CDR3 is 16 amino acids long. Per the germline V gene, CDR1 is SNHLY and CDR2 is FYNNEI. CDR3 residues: CASSLGLAGRGYEQYF. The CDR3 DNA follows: TGTGCCAGCAGCCTGGGACTAGCGGGCCGCGGGTACGAGCAGTACTTC.

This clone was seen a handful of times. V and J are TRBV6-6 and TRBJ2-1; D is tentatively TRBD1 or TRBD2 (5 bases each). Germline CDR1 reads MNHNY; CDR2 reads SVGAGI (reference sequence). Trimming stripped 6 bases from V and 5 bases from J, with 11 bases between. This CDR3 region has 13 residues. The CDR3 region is CASRPGRDNEQFF. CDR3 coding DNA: TGTGCCAGCAGACCGGGACGAGACAATGAGCAGTTCTTC.

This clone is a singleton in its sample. The CDR3 is CASSPSLGTEAFF. The CDR3 DNA reads as TGTGCCAGCTCACCAAGTCTGGGAACTGAAGCTTTCTTT. The chain couples TRBV18 to TRBJ1-1; no clear D gene. Germline V gives CDR1 KGHSH, CDR2 LQKENI. With 2 bases removed from V and 5 bases from J, the gap between germline ends came to 9 bases. The CDR3 is made up of 13 amino acids.

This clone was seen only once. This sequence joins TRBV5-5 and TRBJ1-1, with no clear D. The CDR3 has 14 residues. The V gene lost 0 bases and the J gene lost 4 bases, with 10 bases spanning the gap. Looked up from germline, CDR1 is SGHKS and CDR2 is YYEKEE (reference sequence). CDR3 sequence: CASSLEQTITEAFF. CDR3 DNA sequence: TGTGCCAGCAGCTTGGAACAGACAATCACTGAAGCTTTCTTT.

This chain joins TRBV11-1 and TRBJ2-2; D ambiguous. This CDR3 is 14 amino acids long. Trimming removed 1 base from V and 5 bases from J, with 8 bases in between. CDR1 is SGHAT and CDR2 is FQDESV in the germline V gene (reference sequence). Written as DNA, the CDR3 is TGTGCCAGCAGCTTAGGGACGTCGACCGGGGAGCTGTTTTTT. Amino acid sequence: CASSLGTSTGELFF.

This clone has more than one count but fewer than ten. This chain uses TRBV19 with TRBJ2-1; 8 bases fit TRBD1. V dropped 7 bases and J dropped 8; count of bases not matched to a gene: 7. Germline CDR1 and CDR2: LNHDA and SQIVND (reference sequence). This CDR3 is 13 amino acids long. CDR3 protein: CASINRGFDEQFF. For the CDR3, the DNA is TGTGCCAGTATCAACAGGGGGTTCGATGAGCAGTTCTTC.

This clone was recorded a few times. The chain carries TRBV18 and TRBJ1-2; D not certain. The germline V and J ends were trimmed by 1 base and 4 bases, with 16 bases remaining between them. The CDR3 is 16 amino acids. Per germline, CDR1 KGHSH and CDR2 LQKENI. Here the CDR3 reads CASSPLKSQSRYGYTF. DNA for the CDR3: TGTGCCAGCTCACCACTAAAGAGTCAGTCTCGCTATGGCTACACCTTC.

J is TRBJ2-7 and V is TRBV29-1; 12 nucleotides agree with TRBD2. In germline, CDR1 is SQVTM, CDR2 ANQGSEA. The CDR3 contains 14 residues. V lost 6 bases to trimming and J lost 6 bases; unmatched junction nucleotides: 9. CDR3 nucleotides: TGCAGCGTCCTGACTAGCGGGAGACATGGCGAGCAGTACTTC. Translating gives CSVLTSGRHGEQYF.

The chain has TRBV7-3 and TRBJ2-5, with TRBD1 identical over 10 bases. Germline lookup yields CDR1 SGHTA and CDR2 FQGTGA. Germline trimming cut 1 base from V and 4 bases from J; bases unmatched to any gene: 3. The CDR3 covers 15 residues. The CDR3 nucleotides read TGTGCCAGCAGCTTAAGGACAGGGGGTGGAGAGACCCAGTACTTC. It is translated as CASSLRTGGGETQYF.

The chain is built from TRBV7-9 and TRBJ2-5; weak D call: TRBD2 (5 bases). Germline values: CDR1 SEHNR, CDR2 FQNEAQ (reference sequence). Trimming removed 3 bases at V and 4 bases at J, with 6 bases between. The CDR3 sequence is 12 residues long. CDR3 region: CASSFEGETQYF. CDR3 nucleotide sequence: TGTGCCAGCAGCTTTGAGGGAGAGACCCAGTACTTC.

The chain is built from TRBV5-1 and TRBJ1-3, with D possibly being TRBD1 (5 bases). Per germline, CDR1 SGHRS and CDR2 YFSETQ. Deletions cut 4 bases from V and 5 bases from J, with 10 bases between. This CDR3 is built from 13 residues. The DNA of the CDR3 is TGCGCCAGCAGCGGCGACAGTAGAAACACCATATATTTT. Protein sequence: CASSGDSRNTIYF.

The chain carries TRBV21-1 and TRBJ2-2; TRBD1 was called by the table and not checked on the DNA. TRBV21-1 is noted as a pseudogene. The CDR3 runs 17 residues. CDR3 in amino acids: CASTPGQGTSNTGELFF. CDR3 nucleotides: TGTGCCAGCACCCCGGGACAGGGAACTTCGAACACCGGGGAGCTGTTTTTT.

In DNA form, the CDR3 reads TGTGCCAGCAGTGAAGCAGTATCTATAAACGGCTACACCTTC. Translation: CASSEAVSINGYTF. The chain recombines TRBV2 with TRBJ1-2, with no clear D. CDR3 size: 14 residues. The V gene's germline CDR1 is SNHLY and CDR2 FYNNEI. Trimming removed 0 bases from V and 8 bases from J, with 13 bases in between.

DNA of the CDR3: TGTGCCAGCACCTCCGTAGCGGGAGGGTACGAGCAGTACTTC. It encodes CASTSVAGGYEQYF. V gene TRBV7-6 combines with J gene TRBJ2-7; 11 bases fit TRBD2. The J segment lost 4 bases and the V segment lost 7 bases, leaving 6 bases of the junction unmatched. The CDR3 covers 14 residues. CDR1 and CDR2 (germline): SGHVS, FNYEAQ.

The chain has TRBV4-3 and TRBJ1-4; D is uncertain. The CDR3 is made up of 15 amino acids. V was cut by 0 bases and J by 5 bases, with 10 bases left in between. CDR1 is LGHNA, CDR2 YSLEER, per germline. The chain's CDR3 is CASSQEQRINEKLFF. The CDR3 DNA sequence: TGCGCCAGCAGCCAAGAACAGAGGATAAATGAAAAACTGTTTTTT.

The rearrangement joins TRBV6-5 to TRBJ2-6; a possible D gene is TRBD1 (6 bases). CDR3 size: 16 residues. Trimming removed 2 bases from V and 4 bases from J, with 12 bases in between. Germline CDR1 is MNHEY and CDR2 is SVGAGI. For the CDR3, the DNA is TGTGCCAGCAGTTACCCACAGGGAACCGGGGCCAACGTCCTGACTTTC. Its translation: CASSYPQGTGANVLTF.

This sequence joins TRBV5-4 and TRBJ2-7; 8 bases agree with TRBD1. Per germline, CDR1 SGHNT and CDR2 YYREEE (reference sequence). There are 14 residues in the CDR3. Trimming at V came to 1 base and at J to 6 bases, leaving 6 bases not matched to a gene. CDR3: CASSLRTGWSEQYF. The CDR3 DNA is TGTGCCAGCAGCTTGCGGACAGGGTGGAGCGAGCAGTACTTC. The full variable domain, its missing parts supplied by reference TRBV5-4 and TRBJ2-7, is ETGVTQSPTHLIKTRGQQVTLRCSSQSGHNTVSWYQQALGQGPQFIFQYYREEENGRGNFPPRFSGLQFPNYSSELNVNALELDDSALYLCASSLRTGWSEQYFGPGTRLTVT.

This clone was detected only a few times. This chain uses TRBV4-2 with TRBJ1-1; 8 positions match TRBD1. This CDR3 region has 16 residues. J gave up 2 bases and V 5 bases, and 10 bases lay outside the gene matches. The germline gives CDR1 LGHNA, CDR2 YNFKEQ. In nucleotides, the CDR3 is TGTGCCAGCAGCAGAGACAGGGGTATTGTCAACACTGAAGCTTTCTTT. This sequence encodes CASSRDRGIVNTEAFF.

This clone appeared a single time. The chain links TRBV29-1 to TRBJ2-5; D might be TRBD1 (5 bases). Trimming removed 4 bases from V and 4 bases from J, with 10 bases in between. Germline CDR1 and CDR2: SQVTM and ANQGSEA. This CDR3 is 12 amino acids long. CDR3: CSVVVRGETQYF. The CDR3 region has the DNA TGCAGCGTTGTAGTAAGGGGAGAGACCCAGTACTTC.

The CDR3, as DNA: TGTGCCAGTAGTAAGCCCAACGGGGAGGGAAGCAATCAGCCCCAGCATTTT. This translates into CASSKPNGEGSNQPQHF. V gene TRBV19 combines with J gene TRBJ1-5; no definite D call. The CDR3 is 17 residues long. V was trimmed by 4 bases and J by 1 base, leaving 17 bases between them. Looked up from germline, CDR1 is LNHDA and CDR2 is SQIVND (reference sequence).

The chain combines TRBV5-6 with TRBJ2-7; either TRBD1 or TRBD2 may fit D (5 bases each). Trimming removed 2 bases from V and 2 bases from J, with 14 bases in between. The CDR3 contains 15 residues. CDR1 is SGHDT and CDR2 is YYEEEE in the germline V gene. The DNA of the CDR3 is TGTGCCAGCAGCTTTACTACGGGGCGACCCTACGAGCAGTACTTC. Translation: CASSFTTGRPYEQYF.

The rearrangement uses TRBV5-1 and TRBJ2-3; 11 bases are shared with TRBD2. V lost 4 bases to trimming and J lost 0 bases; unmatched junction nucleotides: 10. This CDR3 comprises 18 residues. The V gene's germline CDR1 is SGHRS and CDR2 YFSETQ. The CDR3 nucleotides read TGCGCCAGCAGCCGCGGGATAGCGGGGGGGCTTAGCACAGATACGCAGTATTTT. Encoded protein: CASSRGIAGGLSTDTQYF. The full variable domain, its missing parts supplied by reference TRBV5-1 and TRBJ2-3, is KAGVTQTPRYLIKTRGQQVTLSCSPISGHRSVSWYQQTPGQGLQFLFEYFSETQRNKGNFPGRFSGRQFSNSRSEMNVSTLELGDSALYLCASSRGIAGGLSTDTQYFGPGTRLTVL.

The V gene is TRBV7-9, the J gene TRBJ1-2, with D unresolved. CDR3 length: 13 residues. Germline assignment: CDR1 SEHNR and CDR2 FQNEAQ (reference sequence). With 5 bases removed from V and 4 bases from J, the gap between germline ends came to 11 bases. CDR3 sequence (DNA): TGTGCCAGCAGCACGGTCGAGGGCTATGGCTACACCTTC. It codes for CASSTVEGYGYTF.

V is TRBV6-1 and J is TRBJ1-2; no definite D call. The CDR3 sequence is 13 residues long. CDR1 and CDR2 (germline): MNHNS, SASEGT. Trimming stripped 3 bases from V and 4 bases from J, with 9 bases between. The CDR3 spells CASSEVGVYGYTF. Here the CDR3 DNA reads TGTGCCAGCAGTGAGGTGGGTGTCTATGGCTACACCTTC.

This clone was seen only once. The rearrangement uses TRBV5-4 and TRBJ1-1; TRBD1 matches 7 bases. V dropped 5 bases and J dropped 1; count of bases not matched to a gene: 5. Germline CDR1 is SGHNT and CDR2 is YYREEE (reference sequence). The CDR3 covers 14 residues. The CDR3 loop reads CASREGAGNTEAFF. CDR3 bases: TGTGCCAGCAGGGAGGGGGCTGGGAACACTGAAGCTTTCTTT.

CDR3 in DNA: TGCGCCAGCAGCTTCCTAGCGGGGAGTGGCGGGGAGCTGTTTTTT. Translating it yields CASSFLAGSGGELFF. This chain connects TRBV5-1 to TRBJ2-2; 9 bases agree with TRBD2. Germline CDR1 is SGHRS and CDR2 is YFSETQ. The CDR3 length is 15 residues. V lost 2 bases and J lost 7; bases outside the gene matches: 6.

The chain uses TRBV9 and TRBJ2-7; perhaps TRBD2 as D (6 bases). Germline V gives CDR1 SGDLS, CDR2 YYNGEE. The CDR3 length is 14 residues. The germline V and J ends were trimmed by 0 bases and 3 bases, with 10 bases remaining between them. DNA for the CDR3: TGTGCCAGCAGCGTAGATCTGGGGGGCTACGAGCAGTACTTC. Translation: CASSVDLGGYEQYF.